The rows below give T cell receptor beta chains drawn from one sample of a study of cytomegalovirus exposure and HLA in healthy donors. Sequencing used immunoSEQ multiplex PCR; TCRdb keeps in-frame clones, though not all of them. In the table there are roughly 160,000 clones, around 85% of which are singletons. Sample: PBMCs. These receptor sequences come from a man aged 40-49 years in good health and CMV-seronegative. Each CDR3 is given with its conserved first and last residue. Each record gives: clone size, J gene, D gene, V gene, CDR3 DNA, CDR3 protein. A D gene is named only where the DNA matches it firmly. Rows may omit the clone size; those that give it use once, few, many or a size class.

size: .; J: TRBJ1-1; D: TRBD1; V: TRBV18; DNA: TGTGCCAGCTCAGCTGACAGGGATGATTGGAACACTGAAGCTTTCTTT; CDR3: CASSADRDDWNTEAFF
size: .; J: TRBJ2-2; D: .; V: TRBV19; DNA: TGTGCCAGTAACCGGTATGGGCAGGGGAGTTTTGCCGGGGAGCTGTTTTTT; CDR3: CASNRYGQGSFAGELFF
size: .; J: TRBJ2-4; D: TRBD2; V: TRBV9; DNA: TGTGCCAGCAGCTATCGGACTAGCGGGAAAGAAAACATTCAGTACTTC; CDR3: CASSYRTSGKENIQYF
size: .; J: TRBJ2-7; D: .; V: TRBV12-5; DNA: TGTGCTAGTGGAGACATGTCTCGGGAGCAGTACTTC; CDR3: CASGDMSREQYF
size: .; J: TRBJ2-1; D: TRBD1; V: TRBV5-1; DNA: TGCGCCAGCAGCTTTCCCCGTTCGGGACAGGGCCGCAATGAGCAGTTCTTC; CDR3: CASSFPRSGQGRNEQFF
size: .; J: TRBJ2-7; D: TRBD2; V: TRBV7-9; DNA: TGTGCCAGCAGCGCCGGGGGGGGGCTGAAGGTCTACGAGCAGTACTTC; CDR3: CASSAGGGLKVYEQYF
size: .; J: TRBJ2-2; D: TRBD1; V: TRBV7-8; DNA: TGTGCCAGCAGAAGAACCGGGACAGGGGCTATCGGGGAGCTGTTTTTT; CDR3: CASRRTGTGAIGELFF
size: .; J: TRBJ2-7; D: TRBD1; V: TRBV10-3; DNA: TGTGCCATCAGTGAGTCGGGACAGGGGAACCACGAGCAGTACTTC; CDR3: CAISESGQGNHEQYF
size: .; J: TRBJ1-3; D: .; V: TRBV7-7; DNA: TGTGCTAGCAGTTCCGGACTGCTCTCTGGAAACACCATATATTTT; CDR3: CASSSGLLSGNTIYF
size: few; J: TRBJ1-4; D: .; V: TRBV7-9; DNA: TGTGCCAGTACCCGGGGGGCTAATGAAAAACTGTTTTTT; CDR3: CASTRGANEKLFF
size: .; J: TRBJ2-7; D: .; V: TRBV25-1; DNA: TGTGCCAGCAGTGGTCTTACGCGGGAGCAGTACTTC; CDR3: CASSGLTREQYF
size: .; J: TRBJ2-7; D: .; V: TRBV19; DNA: TGTGCCAGTAAAGGGGGGGTAGAGCAGTACTTC; CDR3: CASKGGVEQYF
size: .; J: TRBJ1-2; D: TRBD1; V: TRBV15; DNA: TGTGCCACCAGCCCCATGGACAGGGGTTTGATCTATGGCTACACCTTC; CDR3: CATSPMDRGLIYGYTF
size: .; J: TRBJ2-1; D: TRBD2; V: TRBV11-2; DNA: TGTGCCAGCAGCCCACCTAGCGGGGACTCCTACAATGAGCAGTTCTTC; CDR3: CASSPPSGDSYNEQFF
size: .; J: TRBJ2-5; D: .; V: TRBV2; DNA: TGTGCCAGCAGTGTTAATAGCGGCGAGACCCAGTACTTC; CDR3: CASSVNSGETQYF
size: .; J: TRBJ2-1; D: TRBD2; V: TRBV7-3; DNA: TGTGCCAGCAGCGGGGTAGCGGGGGGCCTCAATGAGCAGTTCTTC; CDR3: CASSGVAGGLNEQFF
size: few; J: TRBJ1-5; D: .; V: TRBV9; DNA: TGTGCCAGCAGCAGACAGCCCGTTAATCAGCCCCAGCATTTT; CDR3: CASSRQPVNQPQHF
size: .; J: TRBJ2-3; D: TRBD1; V: TRBV5-4; DNA: TGTGCCAGCAGCTCCAAAAACAGGGGGCCCCGCACAGATACGCAGTATTTT; CDR3: CASSSKNRGPRTDTQYF
size: .; J: TRBJ2-3; D: .; V: TRBV7-3; DNA: TGTGCCAGCAGCCCCGGTGGGGGCGATACGCAGTATTTT; CDR3: CASSPGGGDTQYF
size: .; J: TRBJ2-7; D: .; V: TRBV2; DNA: TGTGCCAGCAGTGATGCTGGTTTCGGTGGTACTTCCGACGAGCAGTACTTC; CDR3: CASSDAGFGGTSDEQYF
size: few; J: TRBJ2-1; D: TRBD2; V: TRBV14; DNA: TGTGCCAGCAGCCCCCGGACTAGCGGGGGGAACAATGAGCAGTTCTTC; CDR3: CASSPRTSGGNNEQFF
size: .; J: TRBJ1-2; D: .; V: TRBV7-3; DNA: TGTGCCAGCAGCCCGGGACAAGGGGAGTATGGCTACACCTTC; CDR3: CASSPGQGEYGYTF
size: .; J: TRBJ2-7; D: TRBD1; V: TRBV6-5; DNA: TGTGCCAGCAGTTACTCGCGGACAGGCGTCTCCTACGAGCAGTACTTC; CDR3: CASSYSRTGVSYEQYF
size: .; J: TRBJ2-7; D: TRBD1; V: TRBV28; DNA: TGTGCCAGCAGTTTCGGTGACAGGGCGTACTACGAGCAGTACTTC; CDR3: CASSFGDRAYYEQYF
size: .; J: TRBJ2-3; D: .; V: TRBV5-6; DNA: TGTGCCAGCAGCTTCAGGGGTAGCACAGATACGCAGTATTTT; CDR3: CASSFRGSTDTQYF
size: .; J: TRBJ2-5; D: .; V: TRBV6-5; DNA: TGTGCCAGCAGTGCGGGACCATTACATCAAGAGACCCAGTACTTC; CDR3: CASSAGPLHQETQYF
size: .; J: TRBJ1-5; D: .; V: TRBV6-6; DNA: TGTGCCAGCAGTCCACCCAGCGGGTCCAGCAATCAGCCCCAGCATTTT; CDR3: CASSPPSGSSNQPQHF
size: .; J: TRBJ1-5; D: .; V: TRBV2; DNA: TGTGCCAGCAGTGAACTGGCGGAGGGGAGCAATCAGCCCCAGCATTTT; CDR3: CASSELAEGSNQPQHF
size: .; J: TRBJ2-7; D: TRBD2; V: TRBV5-1; DNA: TGCGCCAGCAGCCCGGGTAGCGGGGGCCTCGAGCAGTACTTC; CDR3: CASSPGSGGLEQYF
size: .; J: TRBJ2-5; D: .; V: TRBV7-3; DNA: TGTGCCAGCAGCTTAGGTGGCAGCCAAGAGACCCAGTACTTC; CDR3: CASSLGGSQETQYF
size: .; J: TRBJ1-4; D: .; V: TRBV19; DNA: TGTGCCAGTATGGGGGGATTTCGAGAAAAACTGTTTTTT; CDR3: CASMGGFREKLFF
size: .; J: TRBJ1-1; D: .; V: TRBV10-1; DNA: TGCGCCAGCAGTGACCGGGGTGAAGCTTTCTTT; CDR3: CASSDRGEAFF
size: .; J: TRBJ2-3; D: .; V: TRBV29-1; DNA: TGCAGCGTTGGGCAGGGCCTGTCCAGCACAGATACGCAGTATTTT; CDR3: CSVGQGLSSTDTQYF